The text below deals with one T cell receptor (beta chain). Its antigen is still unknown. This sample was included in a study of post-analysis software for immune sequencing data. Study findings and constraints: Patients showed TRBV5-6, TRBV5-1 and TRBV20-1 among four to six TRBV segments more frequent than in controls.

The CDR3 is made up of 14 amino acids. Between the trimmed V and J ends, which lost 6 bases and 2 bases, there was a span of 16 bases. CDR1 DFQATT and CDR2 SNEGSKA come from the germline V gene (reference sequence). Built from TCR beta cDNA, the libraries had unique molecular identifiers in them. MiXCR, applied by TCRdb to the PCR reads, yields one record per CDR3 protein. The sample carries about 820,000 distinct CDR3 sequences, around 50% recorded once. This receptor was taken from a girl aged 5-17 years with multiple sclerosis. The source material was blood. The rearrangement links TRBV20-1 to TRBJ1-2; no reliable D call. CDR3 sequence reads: CSAKRSPPNYGYTF. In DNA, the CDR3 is TGCAGTGCCAAAAGAAGTCCACCCAACTATGGCTACACCTTC.